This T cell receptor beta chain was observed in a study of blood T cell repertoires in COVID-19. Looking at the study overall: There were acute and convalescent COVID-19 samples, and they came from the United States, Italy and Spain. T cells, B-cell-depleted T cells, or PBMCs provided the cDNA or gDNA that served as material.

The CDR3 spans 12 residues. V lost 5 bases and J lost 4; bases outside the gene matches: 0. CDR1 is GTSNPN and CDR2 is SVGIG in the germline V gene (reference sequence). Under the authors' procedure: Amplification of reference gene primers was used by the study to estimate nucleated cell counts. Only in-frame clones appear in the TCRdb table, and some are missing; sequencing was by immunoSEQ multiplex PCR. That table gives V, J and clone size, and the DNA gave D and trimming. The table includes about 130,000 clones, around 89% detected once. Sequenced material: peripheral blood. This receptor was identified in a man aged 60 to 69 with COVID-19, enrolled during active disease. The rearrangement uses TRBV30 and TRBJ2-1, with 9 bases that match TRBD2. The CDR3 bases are TGTGCCTGGGGACTAGCGTACAATGAGCAGTTCTTC. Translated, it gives CAWGLAYNEQFF.